This T cell receptor beta chain came from a study of beta chain features in type 1 diabetes. The study, taken as a whole, reports: VDJ junctions sequenced from type 1 diabetes patients showed fewer insertions and more deletions. Naive, central memory and Treg TCRB repertoires appeared more alike in patients than in healthy donors.

V lost 5 bases, J lost 7 bases, and 11 bases stayed unmatched. Per the germline V gene, CDR1 is SEHNR and CDR2 is FQNEAQ (reference sequence). This CDR3 contains 16 residues. Cell sorting via CD45RO/CCR7/CD25/CD127/CD95/CD27 was performed to obtain CD4+ naive, central memory, regulatory and stem cell-like memory cells. The study reverse transcribed the entire isolated RNA, so it sequenced expressed TCRB transcripts. Each sample of naive, central memory or regulatory T cells had, on average, about 3.57 million reads. Only in-frame clones appear in the TCRdb table, and some are missing; sequencing was by immunoSEQ multiplex PCR. The sample has around 300,000 clones, roughly 8% seen once. About this clone: Its antigen is still unknown.

The V gene is TRBV7-9, the J gene TRBJ2-1; 10 bases are shared with TRBD2. This receptor was identified in a woman between 18 and 29 years old in good health. The sequencing input was central memory CD4+ T cells from blood. The CDR3 region has the DNA TGTGCCAGCAGCCCGCAAGCGGGAGGGCCTTGGAATGAGCAGTTCTTC. The encoded protein is CASSPQAGGPWNEQFF.